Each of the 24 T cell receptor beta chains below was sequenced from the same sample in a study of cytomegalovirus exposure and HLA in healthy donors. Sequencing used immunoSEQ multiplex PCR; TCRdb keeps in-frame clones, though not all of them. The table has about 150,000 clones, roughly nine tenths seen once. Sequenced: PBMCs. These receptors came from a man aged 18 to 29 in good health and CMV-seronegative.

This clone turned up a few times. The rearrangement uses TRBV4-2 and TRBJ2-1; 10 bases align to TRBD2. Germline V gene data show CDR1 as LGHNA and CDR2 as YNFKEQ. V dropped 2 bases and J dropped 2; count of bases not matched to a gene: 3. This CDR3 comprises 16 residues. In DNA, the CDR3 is TGTGCCAGCAGCCAATCCAGCGGGGGGGCCTACAATGAGCAGTTCTTC. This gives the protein CASSQSSGGAYNEQFF.

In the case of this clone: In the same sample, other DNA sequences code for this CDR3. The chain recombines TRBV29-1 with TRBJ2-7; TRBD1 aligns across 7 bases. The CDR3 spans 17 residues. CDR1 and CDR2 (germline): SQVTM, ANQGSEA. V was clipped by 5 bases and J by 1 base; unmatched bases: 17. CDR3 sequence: CSVLRDSDTLTSYEQYF. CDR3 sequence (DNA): TGCAGCGTTCTTCGGGACAGTGATACCTTGACTTCCTACGAGCAGTACTTC.

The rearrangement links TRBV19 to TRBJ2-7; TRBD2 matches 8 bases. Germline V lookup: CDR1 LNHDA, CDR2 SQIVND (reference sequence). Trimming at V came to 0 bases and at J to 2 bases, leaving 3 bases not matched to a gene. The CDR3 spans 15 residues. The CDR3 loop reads CASSIESGGTYEQYF. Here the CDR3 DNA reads TGTGCCAGTAGTATAGAGTCGGGGGGGACCTACGAGCAGTACTTC.

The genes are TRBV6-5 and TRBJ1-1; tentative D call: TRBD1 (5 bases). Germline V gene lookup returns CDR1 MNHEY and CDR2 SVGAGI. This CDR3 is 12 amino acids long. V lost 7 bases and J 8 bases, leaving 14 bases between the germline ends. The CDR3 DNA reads TGTGCCAGCACCCAAACAGGCCTGGAAGCTTTCTTT. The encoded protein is CASTQTGLEAFF.

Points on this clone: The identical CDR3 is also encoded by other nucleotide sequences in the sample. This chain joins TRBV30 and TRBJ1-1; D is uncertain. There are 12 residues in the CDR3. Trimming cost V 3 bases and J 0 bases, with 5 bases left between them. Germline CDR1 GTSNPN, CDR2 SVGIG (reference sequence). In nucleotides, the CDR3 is TGTGCCTGGAGCCAAATGAACACTGAAGCTTTCTTT. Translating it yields CAWSQMNTEAFF. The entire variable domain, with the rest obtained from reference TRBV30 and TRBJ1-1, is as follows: SQTIHQWPATLVQPVGSPLSLECTVEGTSNPNLYWYRQAAGRGLQLLFYSVGIGQISSEVPQNLSASRPQDRQFILSSKKLLLSDSGFYLCAWSQMNTEAFFGQGTRLTVV.

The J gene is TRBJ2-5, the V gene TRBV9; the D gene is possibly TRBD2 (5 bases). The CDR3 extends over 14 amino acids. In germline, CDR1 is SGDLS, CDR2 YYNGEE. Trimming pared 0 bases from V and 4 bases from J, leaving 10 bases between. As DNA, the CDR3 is TGTGCCAGCAGCGTAGATCGGGGTCCAGAGACCCAGTACTTC. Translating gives CASSVDRGPETQYF.

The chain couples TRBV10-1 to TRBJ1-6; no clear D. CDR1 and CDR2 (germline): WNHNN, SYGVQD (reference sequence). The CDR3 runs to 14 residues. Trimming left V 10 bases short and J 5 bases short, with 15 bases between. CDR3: CATPLPPHNSPLHF. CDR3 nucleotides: TGCGCCACACCACTCCCCCCTCATAATTCACCCCTCCACTTT.

This chain's CDR3 is CASSETRLAGDNEQFF. CDR3 DNA sequence: TGTGCCAGCAGCGAAACCCGACTAGCGGGGGATAATGAGCAGTTCTTC. The genes are TRBV7-9 and TRBJ2-1, with 12 bases that match TRBD2. The CDR3 covers 16 residues. Germline CDR1 SEHNR, CDR2 FQNEAQ (reference sequence). V shed 5 bases and J 7 bases; nucleotides not matched to a gene: 9.

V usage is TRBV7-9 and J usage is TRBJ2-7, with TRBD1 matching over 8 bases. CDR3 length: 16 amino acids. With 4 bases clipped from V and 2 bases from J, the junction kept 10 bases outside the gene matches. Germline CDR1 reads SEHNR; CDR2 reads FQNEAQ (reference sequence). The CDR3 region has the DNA TGTGCCAGCAGCTCTGGAGGGGGACAGGAGCCCTACGAGCAGTACTTC. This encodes CASSSGGGQEPYEQYF.

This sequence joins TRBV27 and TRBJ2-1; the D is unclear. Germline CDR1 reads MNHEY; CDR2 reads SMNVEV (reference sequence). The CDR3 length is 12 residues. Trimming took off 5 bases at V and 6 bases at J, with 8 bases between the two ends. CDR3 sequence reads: CASSRGLNEQFF. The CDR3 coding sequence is TGTGCCAGCAGTCGCGGTCTCAATGAGCAGTTCTTC.

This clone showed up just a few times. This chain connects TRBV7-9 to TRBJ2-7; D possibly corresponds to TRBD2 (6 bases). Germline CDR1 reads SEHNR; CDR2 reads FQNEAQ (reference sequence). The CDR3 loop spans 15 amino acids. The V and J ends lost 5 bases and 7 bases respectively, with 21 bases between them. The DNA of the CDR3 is TGTGCCAGCAGCCCCGGGGGACCCCGGTCGGAAGAGCAGTACGTC. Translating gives CASSPGGPRSEEQYV.

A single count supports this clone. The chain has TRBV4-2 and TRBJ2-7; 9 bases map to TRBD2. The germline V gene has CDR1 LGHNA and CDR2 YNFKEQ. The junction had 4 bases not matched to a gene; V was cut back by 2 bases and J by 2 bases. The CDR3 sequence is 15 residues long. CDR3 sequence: CASSQLAGSTYEQYV. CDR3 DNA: TGTGCCAGCAGCCAACTAGCGGGAAGCACCTACGAGCAGTACGTC.

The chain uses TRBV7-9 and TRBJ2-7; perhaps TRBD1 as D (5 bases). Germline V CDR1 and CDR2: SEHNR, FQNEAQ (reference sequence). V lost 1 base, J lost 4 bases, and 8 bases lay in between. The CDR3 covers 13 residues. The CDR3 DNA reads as TGTGCCAGCAGCTTAGGGGGCTGGTACGAGCAGTACTTC. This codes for CASSLGGWYEQYF. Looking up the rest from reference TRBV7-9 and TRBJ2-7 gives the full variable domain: DTGVSQNPRHKITKRGQNVTFRCDPISEHNRLYWYRQTLGQGPEFLTYFQNEAQLEKSRLLSDRFSAERPKGSFSTLEIQRTEQGDSAMYLCASSLGGWYEQYFGPGTRLTVT.

The chain's CDR3 is CASSEERHFNQPQHF. DNA for the CDR3: TGTGCCAGCAGTGAAGAGAGGCACTTCAATCAGCCCCAGCATTTT. This chain connects TRBV6-1 to TRBJ1-5; D gene uncertain. This CDR3 is built from 15 residues. CDR1 MNHNS and CDR2 SASEGT come from the germline V gene. V was cut by 1 base and J by 3 bases, with 10 bases left in between.

CDR3: CASSWDRGNTEAFF. Here the CDR3 DNA reads TGTGCCAGCAGCTGGGACAGGGGGAACACTGAAGCTTTCTTT. The rearrangement uses TRBV5-4 and TRBJ1-1; 10 bases are shared with TRBD1. This CDR3 contains 14 residues. J was trimmed by 1 base and V by 3 bases; bases with no gene match: 0. Per the germline V gene, CDR1 is SGHNT and CDR2 is YYREEE (reference sequence). Supplemented by reference TRBV5-4 and TRBJ1-1, the full variable domain reads ETGVTQSPTHLIKTRGQQVTLRCSSQSGHNTVSWYQQALGQGPQFIFQYYREEENGRGNFPPRFSGLQFPNYSSELNVNALELDDSALYLCASSWDRGNTEAFFGQGTRLTVV.

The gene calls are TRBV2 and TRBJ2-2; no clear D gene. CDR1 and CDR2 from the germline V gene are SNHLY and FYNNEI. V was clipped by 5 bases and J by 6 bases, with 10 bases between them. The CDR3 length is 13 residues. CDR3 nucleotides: TGTGCCAGCAGTCGTACTGTCTCCGGGGAGCTGTTTTTT. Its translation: CASSRTVSGELFF.

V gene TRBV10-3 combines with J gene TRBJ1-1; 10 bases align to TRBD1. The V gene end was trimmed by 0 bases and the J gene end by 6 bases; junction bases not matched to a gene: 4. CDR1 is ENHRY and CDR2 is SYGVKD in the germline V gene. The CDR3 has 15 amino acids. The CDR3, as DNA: TGTGCCATCAGTGAGTCAGACAGGGGGCCAGCTGAAGCTTTCTTT. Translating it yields CAISESDRGPAEAFF.

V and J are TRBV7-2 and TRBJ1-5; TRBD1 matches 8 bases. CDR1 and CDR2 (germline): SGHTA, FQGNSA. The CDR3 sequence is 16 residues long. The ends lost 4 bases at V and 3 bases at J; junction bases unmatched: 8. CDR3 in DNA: TGTGCCAGCAGCTCCCAAGGGACAGGCTCCAATCAGCCCCAGCATTTT. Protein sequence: CASSSQGTGSNQPQHF.

The CDR3 here is CASTGRETHNEQFF. DNA of the CDR3: TGTGCCAGCACAGGGCGGGAGACCCACAATGAGCAGTTCTTC. The V and J genes are TRBV2 and TRBJ2-1; 7 nucleotides line up with TRBD2. CDR1 and CDR2 from the germline V gene are SNHLY and FYNNEI. The CDR3 loop spans 14 amino acids. V lost 7 bases, J lost 5 bases, and 8 bases stayed unmatched.

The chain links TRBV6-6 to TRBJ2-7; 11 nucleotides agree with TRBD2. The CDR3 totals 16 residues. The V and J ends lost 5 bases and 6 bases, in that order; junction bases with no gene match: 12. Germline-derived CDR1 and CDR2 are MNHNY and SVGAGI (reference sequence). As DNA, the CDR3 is TGTGCCAGCAGTATCACTAGCGGGGGCCCTCCCGGCGAGCAGTACTTC. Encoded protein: CASSITSGGPPGEQYF.

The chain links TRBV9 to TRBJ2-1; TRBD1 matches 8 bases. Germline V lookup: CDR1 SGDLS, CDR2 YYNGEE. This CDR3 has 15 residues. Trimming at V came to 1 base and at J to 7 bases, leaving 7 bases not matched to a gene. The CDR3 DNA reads TGTGCCAGCAGCGTATTTCAGGGGGCGGGAAATGAGCAGTTCTTC. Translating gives CASSVFQGAGNEQFF.

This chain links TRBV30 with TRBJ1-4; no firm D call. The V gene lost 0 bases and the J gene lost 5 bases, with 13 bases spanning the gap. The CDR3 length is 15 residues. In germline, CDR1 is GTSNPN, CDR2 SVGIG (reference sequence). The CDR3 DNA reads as TGTGCCTGGAGTGTCTCTAGTTCGGGAAATGAAAAACTGTTTTTT. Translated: CAWSVSSSGNEKLFF.

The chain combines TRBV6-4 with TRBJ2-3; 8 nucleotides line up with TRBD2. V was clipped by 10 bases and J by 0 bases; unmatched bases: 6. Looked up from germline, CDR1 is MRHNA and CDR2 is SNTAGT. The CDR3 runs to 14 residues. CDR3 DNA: TGTGCCACCAGACTAGCGTCTAGCACAGATACGCAGTATTTT. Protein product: CATRLASSTDTQYF.

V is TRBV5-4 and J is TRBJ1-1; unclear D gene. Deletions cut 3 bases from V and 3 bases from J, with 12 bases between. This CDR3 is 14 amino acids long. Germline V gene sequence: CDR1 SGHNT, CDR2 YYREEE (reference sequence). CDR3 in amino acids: CASSYANLYTEAFF. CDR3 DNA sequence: TGTGCCAGCAGCTACGCGAATTTGTACACTGAAGCTTTCTTT.